The 3 T cell receptor beta chains listed next were all sequenced from one sample in a study of cytomegalovirus exposure and HLA in healthy donors. With 60 Vbeta and 13 Jbeta primers, the PCR was carried out. Only in-frame clones appear in the TCRdb table, and some are missing; sequencing was by immunoSEQ multiplex PCR. The listing contains 53,000 or so clones. The sequencing sample was made of PBMCs. These receptors originate from a male donor in good health and CMV-seropositive.

The CDR3 DNA follows: TGTGCCAGCAGTGAGACGACTAGTGCGGGGGGGCTTGGTCGGTTCTTC. The encoded protein is CASSETTSAGGLGRFF. This sequence joins TRBV2 and TRBJ2-1, with 9 nucleotides matching TRBD2. V was clipped by 3 bases and J by 15 bases; unmatched bases: 18. The CDR3 consists of 16 residues. Germline CDR1 and CDR2: SNHLY and FYNNEI.

V and J are TRBV6-6 and TRBJ1-4; D call uncertain. The germline V gene encodes CDR1 MNHNY and CDR2 SVGAGI (reference sequence). The ends were cut back, 6 bases at V and 6 bases at J, with 14 bases in the middle. The CDR3 has 14 amino acids. The CDR3 reads CASRWAGEDEKLFF. In DNA form, the CDR3 reads TGTGCCAGCAGGTGGGCTGGGGAGGATGAAAAACTGTTTTTT.

This rearrangement joins TRBV6-1 to TRBJ1-3, with D hard to call. The CDR3 is made up of 12 amino acids. The germline gives CDR1 MNHNS, CDR2 SASEGT. Trimming cost V 10 bases and J 2 bases, with 9 bases left between them. The CDR3 sequence: CATVSAGNTIYF. In DNA form, the CDR3 reads TGTGCCACCGTCTCGGCTGGAAACACCATATATTTT.